This T cell receptor (beta chain) was sequenced during a study of shared clonotypes between healthy human individuals. Concerning this clone itself: Its antigen is not known.

Points from the study as a whole: Relative to clonotypes present in all four donors, those not shared had lower generation probabilities. Among donors, the sharing of clonotypes was expected to be influenced by sequencing depth.

The CDR3 is 16 residues long. The germline V and J ends were trimmed by 4 bases and 0 bases, with 14 bases remaining between them. Germline V gene data show CDR1 as SGHKS and CDR2 as YYEKEE (reference sequence). For sorted subsets, about 190 ng DNA per replicate equaled about 30,000 T cell genomes. Assay used: immunoSEQ multiplex PCR; TCRdb lists only in-frame clones, some missing. The repertoire holds roughly 2,000,000 clones, with 93% as singletons. Naive-designated CD8 cells lacked CD45RO, were positively enriched for CCR7, and omitted terminally differentiated effector memory CD45RA+ cells. Adults of Caucasian background living in Nashville, Tennessee made up all donors.

The origin of this receptor is a man between 18 and 29 years old in good health. Some clones in this sample may be carry-over from other donors' samples. What was sequenced was naive CD8+ T cells from PBMCs. V is TRBV5-5 and J is TRBJ1-5; a possible D gene is TRBD1 (6 bases). The CDR3 DNA is TGTGCCAGCAGCGAGGAGACAGGTTATAGCAATCAGCCCCAGCATTTT. This codes for CASSEETGYSNQPQHF.